The sequence of this T cell receptor (beta chain) was determined in a study of PD-1 blockade in mismatch repair-deficient tumors. Study at large: Patients had 11 to 13 mismatch repair-deficient cancer types and were previously treated and progressing. Study-wide results and limits: Rapid post-treatment expansion, then contraction, generally preceding radiologic response, marked tumor-resident clones.

Comment on this clone: Its antigen is undetermined.

Germline CDR1 reads LNHDA; CDR2 reads SQIVND (reference sequence). Trimming removed 6 bases from V and 1 base from J, with 13 bases in between. The CDR3 covers 15 residues. Every patient had mismatch repair deficiency by PCR or immunohistochemistry. The TCR-sequenced patients were a few responders to pembrolizumab. Generated by immunoSEQ multiplex PCR, the TCRdb table keeps only in-frame clones and is missing some. The sample yields 9,000 to 10,000 clones, around 83% seen once. The receptor comes from an adult with mismatch repair-deficient cancer. Sequenced material: PBMCs, taken 46 to 48 weeks after starting pembrolizumab. The chain has TRBV19 and TRBJ1-5; possible D gene TRBD1, 6 bases. CDR3 nucleotides: TGTGCCAGTAGGGGACGAGGGGGAAGCAATCAGCCCCAGCATTTT. This encodes CASRGRGGSNQPQHF. The entire variable domain, with the rest obtained from reference TRBV19 and TRBJ1-5, is as follows: DGGITQSPKYLFRKEGQNVTLSCEQNLNHDAMYWYRQDPGQGLRLIYYSQIVNDFQKGDIAEGYSVSREKKESFPLTVTSAQKNPTAFYLCASRGRGGSNQPQHFGDGTRLSIL.